This TCR beta chain originates from a study of neoadjuvant anti-PD-1 for oral cavity cancer. Germline CDR1 and CDR2: LNHNV and YYDKDF (reference sequence). V gave up 3 bases and J gave up 4 bases; unmatched junction bases: 1. The CDR3 runs 13 residues. This clone appeared a few times. Some clones are missing from TCRdb's copy, which holds only in-frame ones; the method was immunoSEQ multiplex PCR. The sample lists around 7,500 clones; approximately 70% were seen once. Time point given: after neoadjuvant nivolumab, at surgical resection. Sequenced material: PBMCs, taken after nivolumab (anti-PD-1) treatment. The chain employs TRBV15 and TRBJ1-2; 8 nucleotides match TRBD1. The clonotype comes from a person between 35 and 79 years old with oral cavity squamous cell carcinoma. Here the CDR3 reads CATSSDRGYGYTF. CDR3 coding DNA: TGTGCCACCAGCAGCGACAGGGGCTATGGCTACACCTTC.